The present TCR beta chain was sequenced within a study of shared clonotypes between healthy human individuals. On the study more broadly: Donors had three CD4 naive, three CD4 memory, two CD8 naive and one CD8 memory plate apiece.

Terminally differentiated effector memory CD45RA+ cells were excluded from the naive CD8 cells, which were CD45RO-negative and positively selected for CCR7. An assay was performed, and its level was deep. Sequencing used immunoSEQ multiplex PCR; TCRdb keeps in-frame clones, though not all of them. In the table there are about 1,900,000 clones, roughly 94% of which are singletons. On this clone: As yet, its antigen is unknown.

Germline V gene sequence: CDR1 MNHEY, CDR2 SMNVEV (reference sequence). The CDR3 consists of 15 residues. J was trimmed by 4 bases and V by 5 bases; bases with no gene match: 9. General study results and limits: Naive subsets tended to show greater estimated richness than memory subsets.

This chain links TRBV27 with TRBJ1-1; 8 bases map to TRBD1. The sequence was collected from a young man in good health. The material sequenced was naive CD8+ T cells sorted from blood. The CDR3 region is CASSPWAQGATEAFF. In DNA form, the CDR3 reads TGTGCCAGCAGTCCATGGGCCCAGGGGGCCACTGAAGCTTTCTTT.